This TCR beta chain is from a study of cytomegalovirus exposure and HLA in healthy donors. Concerning this clone: What it binds is unknown.

Study-level results: Near-uniform donor sequencing depth was presumed by presence/absence analyses. Prediction of most subjects' HLA-A and HLA-B alleles by TCR beta sequences was reportedly accurate.

Primers: 60 Vbeta forward and 13 Jbeta reverse. The protocol was immunoSEQ multiplex PCR, while the TCRdb copy is restricted to in-frame clones and leaves out a portion. The sample yields more than 150,000 clones, roughly 82% seen once. The germline gives CDR1 SGHKS, CDR2 YYEKEE (reference sequence). The CDR3 sequence is 16 residues long. V shed 4 bases, J shed 4 bases, and the junction held 9 bases outside the gene matches. This clonotype was sampled from a man in his forties in good health and CMV-seronegative. Sequenced material: PBMCs. The V gene is TRBV5-5, the J gene TRBJ1-5; 9 bases fit TRBD1. CDR3 bases: TGTGCCAGCAGCGGGGGGGGACAGGGAGTAAATCAGCCCCAGCATTTT. Residues: CASSGGGQGVNQPQHF.